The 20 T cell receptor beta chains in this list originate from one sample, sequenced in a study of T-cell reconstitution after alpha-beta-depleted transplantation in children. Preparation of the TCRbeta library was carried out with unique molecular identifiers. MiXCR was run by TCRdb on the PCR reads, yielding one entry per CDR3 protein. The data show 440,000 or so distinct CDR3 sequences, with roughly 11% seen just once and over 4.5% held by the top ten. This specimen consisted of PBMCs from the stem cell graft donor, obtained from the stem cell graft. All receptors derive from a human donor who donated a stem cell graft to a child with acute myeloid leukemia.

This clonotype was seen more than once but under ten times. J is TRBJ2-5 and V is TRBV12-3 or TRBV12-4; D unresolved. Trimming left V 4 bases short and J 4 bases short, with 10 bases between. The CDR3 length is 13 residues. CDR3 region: CASSYDTSETQYF. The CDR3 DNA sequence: TGTGCCAGCAGTTACGACACCTCAGAGACCCAGTACTTC.

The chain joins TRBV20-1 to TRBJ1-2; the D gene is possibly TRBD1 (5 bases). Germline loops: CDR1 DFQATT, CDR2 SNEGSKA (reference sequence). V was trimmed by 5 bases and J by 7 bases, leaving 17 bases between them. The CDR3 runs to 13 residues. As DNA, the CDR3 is TGCAGTGCTGAAGAGGTCGGGGCCGGTGGCTACACCTTC. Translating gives CSAEEVGAGGYTF.

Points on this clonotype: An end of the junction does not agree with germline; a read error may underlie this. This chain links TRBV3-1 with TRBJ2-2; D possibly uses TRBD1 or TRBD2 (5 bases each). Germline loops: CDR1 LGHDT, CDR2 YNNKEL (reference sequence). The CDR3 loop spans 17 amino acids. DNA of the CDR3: TGTGCCAGCACCCAAGAACTCGGGGCAGGGTACACCGGGGAGCTGTTTTTT. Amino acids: CASTQELGAGYTGELFF.

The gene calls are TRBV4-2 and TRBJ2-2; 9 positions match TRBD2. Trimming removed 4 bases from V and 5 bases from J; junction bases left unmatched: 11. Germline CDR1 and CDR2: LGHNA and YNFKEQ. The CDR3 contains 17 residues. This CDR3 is CASSRSTGREGTGELFF. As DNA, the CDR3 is TGTGCCAGCAGCCGTTCGACTGGGCGGGAGGGTACCGGGGAGCTGTTTTTT.

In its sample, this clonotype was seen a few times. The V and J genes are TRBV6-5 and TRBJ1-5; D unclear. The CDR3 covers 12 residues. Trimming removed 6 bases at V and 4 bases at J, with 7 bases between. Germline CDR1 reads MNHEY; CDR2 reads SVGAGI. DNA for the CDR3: TGTGCCAGCAGGAATGTAAATCAGCCCCAGCATTTT. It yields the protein CASRNVNQPQHF.

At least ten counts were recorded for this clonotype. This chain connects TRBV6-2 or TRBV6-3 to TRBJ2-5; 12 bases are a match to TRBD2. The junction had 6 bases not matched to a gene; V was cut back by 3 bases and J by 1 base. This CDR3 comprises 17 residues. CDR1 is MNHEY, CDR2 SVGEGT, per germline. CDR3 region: CASSYLLAGGVQETQYF. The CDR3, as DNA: TGTGCCAGCAGTTATTTACTAGCGGGAGGAGTCCAAGAGACCCAGTACTTC.

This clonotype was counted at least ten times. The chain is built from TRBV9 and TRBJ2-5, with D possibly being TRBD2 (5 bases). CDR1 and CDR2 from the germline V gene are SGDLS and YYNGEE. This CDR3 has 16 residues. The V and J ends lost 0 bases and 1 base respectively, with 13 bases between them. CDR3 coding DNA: TGTGCCAGCAGCGTAGGTCTTGGAGGAATCCAAGAGACCCAGTACTTC. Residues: CASSVGLGGIQETQYF.

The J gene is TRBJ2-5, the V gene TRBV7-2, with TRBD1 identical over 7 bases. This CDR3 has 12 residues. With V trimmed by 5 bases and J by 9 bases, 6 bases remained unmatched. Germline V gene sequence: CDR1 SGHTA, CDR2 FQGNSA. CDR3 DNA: TGTGCCAGCAGCCCCGACAGGGCCCCCCAGTACTTC. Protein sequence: CASSPDRAPQYF.

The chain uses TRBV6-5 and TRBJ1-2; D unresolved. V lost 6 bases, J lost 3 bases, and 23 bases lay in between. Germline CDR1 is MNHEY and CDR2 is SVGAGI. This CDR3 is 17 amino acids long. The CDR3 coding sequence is TGTGCCAGCAGCTACCCAAAGGTGGGGAGGAGGGACTATGGCTACACCTTC. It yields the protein CASSYPKVGRRDYGYTF.

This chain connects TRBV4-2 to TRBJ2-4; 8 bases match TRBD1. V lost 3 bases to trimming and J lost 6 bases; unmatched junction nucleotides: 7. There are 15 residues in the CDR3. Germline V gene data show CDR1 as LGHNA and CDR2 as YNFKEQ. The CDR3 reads CASSQTSQGGNIQYF. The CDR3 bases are TGTGCCAGCAGCCAGACCTCACAGGGGGGAAACATTCAGTACTTC.

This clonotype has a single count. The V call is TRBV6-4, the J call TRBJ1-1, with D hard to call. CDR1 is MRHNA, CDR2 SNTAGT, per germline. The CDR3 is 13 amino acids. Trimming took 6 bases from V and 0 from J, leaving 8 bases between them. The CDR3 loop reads CASRDGLNTEAFF. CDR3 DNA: TGTGCCAGCAGGGACGGTCTGAACACTGAAGCTTTCTTT.

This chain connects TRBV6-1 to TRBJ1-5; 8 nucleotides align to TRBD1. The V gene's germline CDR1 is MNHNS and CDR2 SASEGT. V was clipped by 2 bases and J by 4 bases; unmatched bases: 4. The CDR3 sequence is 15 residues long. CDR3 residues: CASSELDRENQPQHF. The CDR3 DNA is TGTGCCAGCAGTGAACTGGACAGGGAGAATCAGCCCCAGCATTTT.

CDR3 loop: CASSLTGIYTDTQYF. DNA of the CDR3: TGTGCCAGCAGTCTAACCGGGATATACACAGATACGCAGTATTTT. The chain recombines TRBV27 with TRBJ2-3; TRBD2 is a possible D gene (5 bases). The CDR3 contains 15 residues. Looked up from germline, CDR1 is MNHEY and CDR2 is SMNVEV (reference sequence). Trimming pared 5 bases from V and 2 bases from J, leaving 14 bases between.

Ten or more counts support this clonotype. The CDR3 DNA sequence: TGTGCCAGCAGTGGACAGTCTACCTACGAGCAGTACTTC. Residues: CASSGQSTYEQYF. The V and J genes are TRBV25-1 and TRBJ2-7; D may be TRBD1 (5 bases). This CDR3 has 13 amino acids. Per the germline V gene, CDR1 is MGHDK and CDR2 is SYGVNS. V was shortened by 4 bases and J by 2 bases, with 9 bases between the two germline ends.

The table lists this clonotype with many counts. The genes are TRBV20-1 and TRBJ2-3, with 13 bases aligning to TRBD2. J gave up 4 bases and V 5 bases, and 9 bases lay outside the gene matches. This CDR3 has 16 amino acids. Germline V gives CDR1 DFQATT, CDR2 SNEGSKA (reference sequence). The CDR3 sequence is CSAGVTSGGSPDTQYF. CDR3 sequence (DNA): TGCAGTGCTGGGGTGACTAGCGGGGGGTCGCCAGATACGCAGTATTTT.

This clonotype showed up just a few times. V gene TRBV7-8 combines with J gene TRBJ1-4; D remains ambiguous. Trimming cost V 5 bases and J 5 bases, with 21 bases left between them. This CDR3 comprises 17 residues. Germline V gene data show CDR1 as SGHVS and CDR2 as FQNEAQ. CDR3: CASSKRPLGRGNEKLFF. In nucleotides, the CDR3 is TGTGCCAGCAGCAAAAGACCTCTCGGGCGAGGGAATGAAAAACTGTTTTTT.

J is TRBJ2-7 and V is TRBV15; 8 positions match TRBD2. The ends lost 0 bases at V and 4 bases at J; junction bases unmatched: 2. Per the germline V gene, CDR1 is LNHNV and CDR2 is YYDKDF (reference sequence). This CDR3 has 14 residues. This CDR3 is CATSRDRGGYEQYF. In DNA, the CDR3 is TGTGCCACCAGCAGAGATCGGGGGGGGTACGAGCAGTACTTC. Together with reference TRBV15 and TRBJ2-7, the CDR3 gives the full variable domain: DAMVIQNPRYQVTQFGKPVTLSCSQTLNHNVMYWYQQKSSQAPKLLFHYYDKDFNNEADTPDNFQSRRPNTSFCFLDIRSPGLGDTAMYLCATSRDRGGYEQYFGPGTRLTVT.

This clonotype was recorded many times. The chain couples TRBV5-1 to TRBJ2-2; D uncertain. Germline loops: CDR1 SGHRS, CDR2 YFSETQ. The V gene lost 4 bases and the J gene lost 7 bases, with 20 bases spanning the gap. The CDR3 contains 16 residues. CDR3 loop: CASSVDIDGDFGELFF. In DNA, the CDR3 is TGCGCCAGCAGCGTCGATATAGACGGAGACTTCGGGGAGCTGTTTTTT. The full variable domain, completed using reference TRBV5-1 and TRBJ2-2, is KAGVTQTPRYLIKTRGQQVTLSCSPISGHRSVSWYQQTPGQGLQFLFEYFSETQRNKGNFPGRFSGRQFSNSRSEMNVSTLELGDSALYLCASSVDIDGDFGELFFGEGSRLTVL.

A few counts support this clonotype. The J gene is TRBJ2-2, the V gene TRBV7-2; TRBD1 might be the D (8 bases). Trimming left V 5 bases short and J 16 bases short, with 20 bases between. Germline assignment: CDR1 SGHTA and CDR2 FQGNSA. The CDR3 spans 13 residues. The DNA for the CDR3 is TGTGCCAGCAGCCGAGGACAGGGAGGGATTCGGTTTTTT. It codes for CASSRGQGGIRFF.

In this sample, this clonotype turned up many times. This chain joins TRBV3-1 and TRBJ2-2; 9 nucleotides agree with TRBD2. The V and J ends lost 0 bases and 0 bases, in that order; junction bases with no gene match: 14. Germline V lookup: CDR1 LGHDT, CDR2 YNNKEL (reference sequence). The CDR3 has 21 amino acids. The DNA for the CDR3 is TGTGCCAGCAGCCAAGATATAGCAGCGGGGGGTCCGTTCGCGAACACCGGGGAGCTGTTTTTT. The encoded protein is CASSQDIAAGGPFANTGELFF.